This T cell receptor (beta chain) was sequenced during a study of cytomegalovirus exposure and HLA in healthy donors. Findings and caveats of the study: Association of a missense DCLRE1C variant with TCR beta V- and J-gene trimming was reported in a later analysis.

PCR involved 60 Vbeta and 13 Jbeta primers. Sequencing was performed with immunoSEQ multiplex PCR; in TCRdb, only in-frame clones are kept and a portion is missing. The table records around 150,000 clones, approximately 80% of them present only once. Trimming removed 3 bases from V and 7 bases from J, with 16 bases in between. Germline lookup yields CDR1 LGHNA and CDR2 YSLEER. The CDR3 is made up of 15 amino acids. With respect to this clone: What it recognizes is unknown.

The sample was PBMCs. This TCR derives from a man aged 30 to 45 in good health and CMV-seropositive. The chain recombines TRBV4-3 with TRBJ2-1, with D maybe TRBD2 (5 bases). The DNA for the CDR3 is TGCGCCAGCAGCCAGCTAGGAAGGGAGTCTAATGAGCAGTTCTTC. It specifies CASSQLGRESNEQFF.